Here is one T cell receptor beta chain with its context. The same CDR3 is also encoded by other DNA sequences in this sample. The V and J ends lost 0 bases and 2 bases respectively, with 5 bases between them. The CDR3 loop spans 13 amino acids. The germline gives CDR1 GTSNPN, CDR2 SVGIG (reference sequence). The data were taken from a study of blood T cell repertoires in COVID-19. Study-level information: Italy, Spain and the United States were the sources of the convalescent and acute COVID-19 samples.

The table came from immunoSEQ multiplex PCR; TCRdb's copy has only in-frame clones and leaves some out. The sample has 100,000 or so clones, roughly 88% seen once. Sequenced input: peripheral blood. The TCR was taken from an older woman with acute or convalescent COVID-19. The gene calls are TRBV30 and TRBJ1-5, with no clear D. Written as DNA, the CDR3 is TGTGCCTGGAGTGTTCAGGGCAATCAGCCCCAGCATTTT. As protein: CAWSVQGNQPQHF.